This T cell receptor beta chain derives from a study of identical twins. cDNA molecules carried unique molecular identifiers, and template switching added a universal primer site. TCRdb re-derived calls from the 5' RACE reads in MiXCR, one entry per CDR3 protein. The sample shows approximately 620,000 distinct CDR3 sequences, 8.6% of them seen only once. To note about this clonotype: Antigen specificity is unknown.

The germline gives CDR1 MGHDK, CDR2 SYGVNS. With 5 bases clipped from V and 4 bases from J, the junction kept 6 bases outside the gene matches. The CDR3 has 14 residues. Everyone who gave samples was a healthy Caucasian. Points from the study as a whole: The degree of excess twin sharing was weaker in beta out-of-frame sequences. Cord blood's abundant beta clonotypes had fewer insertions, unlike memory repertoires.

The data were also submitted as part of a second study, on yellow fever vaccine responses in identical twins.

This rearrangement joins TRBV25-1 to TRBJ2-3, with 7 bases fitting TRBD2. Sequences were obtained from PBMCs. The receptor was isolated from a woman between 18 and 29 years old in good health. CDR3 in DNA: TGTGCCAGCAGTAAGCGGGGAGGGCCAGATACGCAGTATTTT. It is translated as CASSKRGGPDTQYF. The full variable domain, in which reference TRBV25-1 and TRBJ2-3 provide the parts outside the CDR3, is EADIYQTPRYLVIGTGKKITLECSQTMGHDKMYWYQQDPGMELHLIHYSYGVNSTEKGDLSSESTVSRIRTEHFPLTLESARPSHTSQYLCASSKRGGPDTQYFGPGTRLTVL.